Given below is one T cell receptor (beta chain) in context. The data were obtained in a study of blood T cell repertoires in COVID-19. TCRdb keeps only in-frame clones here, not all; method: immunoSEQ multiplex PCR. The sample consists of fewer than 250,000 clones, over 80% of them appearing once. The sequence was obtained from a woman younger than 45 who had been exposed to COVID-19. Sequenced: PBMCs or T cells enriched from blood (not recorded which).

The CDR3 DNA is TGTGCCAGCAGCTCCCGGGACAATGAGCAGTTCTTC. This sequence encodes CASSSRDNEQFF. This chain joins TRBV7-9 and TRBJ2-1; no definite D call. The CDR3 loop spans 12 amino acids. Trimming shortened V by 4 bases and J by 5 bases, and 6 bases separated the two germline ends. Per the germline V gene, CDR1 is SEHNR and CDR2 is FQNEAQ (reference sequence).